The 8 T cell receptor beta chains below come from one sample, sequenced in a study of OX40 agonist ivuxolimab in advanced cancers. The repertoire was sequenced with immunoSEQ multiplex PCR; TCRdb's copy has only in-frame clones and lacks some. The sample includes approximately 100,000 clones, just over 90% seen only once; the top ten take more than 0.5%. This material consisted of CD4+ or CD8+ T cells sorted from blood, taken in a trial of the OX40 agonist ivuxolimab. These TCRs come from an adult with an advanced solid tumor such as melanoma, head and neck, liver or kidney cancer.

The rearrangement links TRBV19 to TRBJ1-5; 10 nucleotides align to TRBD1. The germline V gene encodes CDR1 LNHDA and CDR2 SQIVND (reference sequence). V lost 6 bases to trimming and J lost 4 bases; unmatched junction nucleotides: 6. The CDR3 extends over 15 amino acids. This chain's CDR3 is CASSQDRGGNQPQHF. The DNA of the CDR3 is TGTGCCAGTAGCCAGGACAGGGGGGGTAATCAGCCCCAGCATTTT.

This clone was seen just once. V and J are TRBV6-1 and TRBJ1-3; 8 nucleotides line up with TRBD1. The CDR3 spans 14 residues. Germline assignment: CDR1 MNHNS and CDR2 SASEGT. The trim removed 6 bases at V and 2 bases at J, leaving 3 bases unmatched. The CDR3 loop reads CASSATGAGNTIYF. In nucleotides, the CDR3 is TGTGCCAGCAGCGCGACAGGGGCTGGAAACACCATATATTTT.

This chain links TRBV5-1 with TRBJ2-7; a weak D match, TRBD1 (7 bases). The CDR3 has 15 residues. Germline loops: CDR1 SGHRS, CDR2 YFSETQ. Trimming cost V 1 base and J 4 bases, with 15 bases left between them. The CDR3 sequence: CASSLRGQAGYEQYF. The CDR3 coding sequence is TGCGCCAGCAGCTTGCGAGGACAGGCGGGGTACGAGCAGTACTTC.

Only a few counts were recorded for this clone. This rearrangement joins TRBV6-5 to TRBJ2-5, with D tentatively TRBD1 or TRBD2 (6 bases each). The ends were cut back, 6 bases at V and 5 bases at J, with 19 bases in the middle. CDR3 length: 15 residues. From germline, CDR1 is MNHEY and CDR2 SVGAGI. CDR3 sequence: CASSRARVGGETQYF. CDR3 coding DNA: TGTGCCAGCAGCCGGGCCCGGGTAGGGGGGGAGACCCAGTACTTC.

V gene TRBV2 combines with J gene TRBJ2-5; TRBD2 agrees at 7 bases. Germline V lookup: CDR1 SNHLY, CDR2 FYNNEI. The CDR3 is 15 amino acids. V lost 10 bases, J lost 2 bases, and 13 bases stayed unmatched. CDR3 coding DNA: TGTGCCAACCAGCATGGGCTAGCGGCGCAAGAGACCCAGTACTTC. Amino acid sequence: CANQHGLAAQETQYF.

Concerning this clone itself: Compared with germline, one end of the junction differs, possibly owing to a read error. This chain connects TRBV2 to TRBJ1-1; 7 bases match TRBD1. Looked up from germline, CDR1 is SNHLY and CDR2 is FYNNEI. This CDR3 is built from 15 residues. CDR3 sequence reads: CASTVTPAMNRGLNF. The CDR3 coding sequence is TGTGCCAGCACTGTGACGCCCGCAATGAACAGGGGTTTAAACTTT.

The chain has TRBV11-2 and TRBJ2-6; D gene uncertain. The CDR3 length is 16 residues. Trimming pared 1 base from V and 0 bases from J, leaving 7 bases between. The germline CDR1 and CDR2 sequences are SGHAT and FQNNGV. The CDR3 DNA follows: TGTGCCAGCAGCTTAGTGGGCAACTCTGGGGCCAACGTCCTGACTTTC. It specifies CASSLVGNSGANVLTF.

This clone came up a few times. The rearrangement joins TRBV11-2 to TRBJ1-6; no definite D call. The CDR3 is 11 residues long. Trimming shortened V by 2 bases and J by 19 bases, and 12 bases separated the two germline ends. Germline loops: CDR1 SGHAT, CDR2 FQNNGV. This chain's CDR3 is CASSLFQDKHF. The CDR3, as DNA: TGTGCCAGCAGCTTATTTCAGGATAAACACTTT.